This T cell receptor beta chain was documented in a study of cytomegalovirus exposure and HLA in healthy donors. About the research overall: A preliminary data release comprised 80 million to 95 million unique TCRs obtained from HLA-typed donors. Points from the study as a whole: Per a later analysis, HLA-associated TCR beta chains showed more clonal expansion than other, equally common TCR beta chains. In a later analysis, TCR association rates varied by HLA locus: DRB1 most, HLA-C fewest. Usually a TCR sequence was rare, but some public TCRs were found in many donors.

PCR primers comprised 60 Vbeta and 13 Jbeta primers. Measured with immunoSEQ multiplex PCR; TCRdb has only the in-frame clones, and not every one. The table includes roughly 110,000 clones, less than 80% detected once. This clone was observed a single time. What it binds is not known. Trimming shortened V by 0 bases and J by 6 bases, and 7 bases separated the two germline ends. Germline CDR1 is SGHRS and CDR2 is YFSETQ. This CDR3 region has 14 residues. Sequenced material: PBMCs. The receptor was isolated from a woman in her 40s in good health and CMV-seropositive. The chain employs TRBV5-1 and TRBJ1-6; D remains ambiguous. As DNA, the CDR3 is TGCGCCAGCAGCTTGGACAGTTCTAATTCACCCCTCCACTTT. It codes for CASSLDSSNSPLHF.